This T cell receptor (beta chain) derives from a study of cytomegalovirus exposure and HLA in healthy donors. Both 60 Vbeta primers and 13 Jbeta primers went into the PCR. Produced via immunoSEQ multiplex PCR; TCRdb's table is partial and in-frame only. The sample consists of around 230,000 clones, approximately 79% of them appearing once. The CDR3 consists of 18 residues. Germline assignment: CDR1 SEHNR and CDR2 FQNEAQ (reference sequence). Trimming at V came to 6 bases and at J to 0 bases, leaving 9 bases not matched to a gene. The gene calls are TRBV7-9 and TRBJ2-2, with 11 bases fitting TRBD1. The source material was PBMCs. This receptor was obtained from a male donor in good health and CMV-seronegative. The CDR3 spells CASSWDRGVMANTGELFF. The CDR3 coding sequence is TGTGCCAGCAGTTGGGACAGGGGGGTTATGGCGAACACCGGGGAGCTGTTTTTT.